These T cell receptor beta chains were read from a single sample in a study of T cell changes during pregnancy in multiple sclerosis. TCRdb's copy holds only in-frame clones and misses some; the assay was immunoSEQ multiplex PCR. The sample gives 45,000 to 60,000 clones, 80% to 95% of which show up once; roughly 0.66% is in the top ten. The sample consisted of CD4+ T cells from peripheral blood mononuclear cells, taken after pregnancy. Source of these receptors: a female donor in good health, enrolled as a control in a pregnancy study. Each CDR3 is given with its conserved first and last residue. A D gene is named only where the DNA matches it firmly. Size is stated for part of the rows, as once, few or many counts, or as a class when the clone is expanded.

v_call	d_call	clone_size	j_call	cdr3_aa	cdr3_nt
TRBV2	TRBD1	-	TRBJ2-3	CAIRTGGGDTQYF	TGTGCCATCAGGACAGGGGGCGGCGATACGCAGTATTTT
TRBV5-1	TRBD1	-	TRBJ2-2	CASSFPRTGRTGELFF	TGCGCCAGCAGCTTCCCACGGACAGGGCGCACCGGGGAGCTGTTTTTT
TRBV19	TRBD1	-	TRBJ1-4	CASRGRRQGLTEKLFF	TGTGCCAGTAGGGGACGAAGACAGGGTCTTACTGAAAAACTGTTTTTT
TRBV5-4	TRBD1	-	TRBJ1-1	CASSAGQGRSTEAFF	TGTGCCAGCAGCGCGGGACAGGGAAGGAGCACTGAAGCTTTCTTT
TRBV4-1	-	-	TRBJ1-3	CASSQGAQGLSGNTIYF	TGCGCCAGCAGCCAAGGGGCCCAGGGTCTCTCTGGAAACACCATATATTTT
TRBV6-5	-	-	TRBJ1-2	CASRPRGTNYGYTF	TGTGCCAGCAGACCCCGGGGGACTAACTATGGCTACACCTTC
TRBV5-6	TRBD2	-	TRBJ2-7	CASSWTSGRVKNEQYF	TGTGCCAGCAGCTGGACTAGCGGGAGGGTTAAGAACGAGCAGTACTTC
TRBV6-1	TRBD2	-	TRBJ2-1	CASWGGLGDNEQFF	TGTGCCAGCTGGGGGGGACTCGGAGACAATGAGCAGTTCTTC
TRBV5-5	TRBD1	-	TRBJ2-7	CASSRDRVSYEQYF	TGTGCCAGCAGCCGAGACAGGGTCTCCTACGAGCAGTACTTC
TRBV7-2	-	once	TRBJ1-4	CASSLVQGGEKLFF	TGTGCCAGCAGCTTGGTGCAGGGCGGTGAAAAACTGTTTTTT
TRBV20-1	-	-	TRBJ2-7	CSAYGSEQYF	TGCAGTGCCTACGGGTCCGAGCAGTACTTC
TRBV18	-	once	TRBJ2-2	CASSPTWTISGGELFF	TGTGCCAGCTCCCCAACCTGGACAATAAGTGGCGGGGAGCTGTTTTTT
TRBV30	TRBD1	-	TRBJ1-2	CAWSSPGTANYGYTF	TGTGCCTGGAGTTCCCCCGGGACAGCTAACTATGGCTACACCTTC
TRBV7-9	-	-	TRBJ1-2	CASSLPGPSYGYTF	TGTGCCAGCAGCTTACCAGGTCCTTCCTATGGCTACACCTTC
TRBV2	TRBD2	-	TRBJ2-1	CASSVVGLAGGFVKDEQFF	TGTGCCAGCAGTGTGGTCGGACTAGCGGGAGGTTTTGTTAAGGATGAGCAGTTCTTC
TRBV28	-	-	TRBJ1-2	CASIPPGRLYGYTF	TGTGCCAGCATCCCGCCAGGGCGTCTCTATGGCTACACCTTC
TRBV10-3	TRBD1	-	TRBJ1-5	CATRDRESGSNQPQHF	TGTGCCACTCGGGACAGGGAAAGCGGTAGCAATCAGCCCCAGCATTTT
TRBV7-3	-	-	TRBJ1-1	CASSLKGDKKAFF	TGTGCCAGCAGCTTAAAAGGGGACAAAAAAGCTTTCTTT
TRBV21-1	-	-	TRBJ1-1	CASRTKRFTNTEAFF	TGTGCCAGCAGGACTAAGAGGTTTACGAACACTGAAGCTTTCTTT
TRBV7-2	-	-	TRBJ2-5	CASSLDGRAQETQYF	TGTGCCAGCAGCTTAGATGGTCGAGCCCAAGAGACCCAGTACTTC
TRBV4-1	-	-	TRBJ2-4	CASSQTTVPRDIQYF	TGCGCCAGCAGCCAAACAACGGTACCGAGGGACATTCAGTACTTC
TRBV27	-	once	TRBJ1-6	CATQNRNSPLHF	TGTGCCACTCAGAATCGTAATTCACCCCTCCACTTT
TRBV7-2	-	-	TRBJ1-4	CASSLGPRGTNEKLFF	TGTGCCAGCAGCTTAGGGCCCAGGGGAACTAATGAAAAACTGTTTTTT
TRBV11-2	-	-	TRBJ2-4	CARLHLAKNIQYF	TGTGCCAGGTTACACCTAGCCAAAAACATTCAGTACTTC
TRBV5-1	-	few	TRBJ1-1	CASSSDTEAFF	TGCGCCAGCAGTTCGGACACTGAAGCTTTCTTT
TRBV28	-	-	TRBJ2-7	CASSLGGKPYEQYF	TGTGCCAGCAGTTTAGGGGGGAAACCCTACGAGCAGTACTTC
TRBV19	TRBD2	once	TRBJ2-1	CASRTSGGTFSEQFF	TGTGCCAGTAGGACTAGCGGGGGAACATTTTCTGAGCAGTTCTTC
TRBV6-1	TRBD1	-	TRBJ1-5	CAGRVTGVYSQPQHF	TGTGCCGGCAGGGTGACAGGGGTCTATAGTCAGCCCCAGCATTTT
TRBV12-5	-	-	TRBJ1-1	CASGLEEATEAFF	TGTGCTAGTGGTTTGGAGGAGGCCACTGAAGCTTTCTTT
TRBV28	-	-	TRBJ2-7	CASSSPPRAVYEQYF	TGTGCCAGCAGTTCGCCCCCGCGGGCCGTCTACGAGCAGTACTTC